The sequence of this T cell receptor beta chain was determined in a study of blood T cell repertoires in COVID-19. Profiled with immunoSEQ multiplex PCR; TCRdb holds only in-frame clones, not every one. The repertoire consists of about 210,000 clones, with around 85% occurring once and the leading ten covering under 0.9%. V shed 3 bases and J shed 7 bases, with 12 bases lying between them. Germline CDR1 reads SNHLY; CDR2 reads FYNNEI. The CDR3 length is 14 residues. This receptor was taken from a man aged 35-49 years with acute or convalescent COVID-19. The V gene is TRBV2, the J gene TRBJ2-2, with TRBD1 as a possible D gene (5 bases). The source material was peripheral blood. The CDR3 protein is CASSEVGRGGELFF. CDR3 coding DNA: TGTGCCAGCAGTGAGGTGGGGCGTGGCGGGGAGCTGTTTTTT.